These 8 T cell receptor beta chains came from one sample sequenced in a study of T cells in Graves' hyperthyroidism and ophthalmopathy. TCR beta CDR3 region amplification was performed from RNA transcripts. TCR CDR3 regions were first amplified by RT-PCR with HTBI primers. TCRdb fed the multiplex PCR reads into MiXCR, producing one record per CDR3 protein. The data show some 490,000 distinct CDR3 sequences, with 20% to 25% seen just once and about half held by the top ten. The sequenced material came from blood. The receptors shown here come from a woman between 65 and 79 years old with Graves' ophthalmopathy.

This clonotype was found many times. The chain links TRBV2 to TRBJ1-1; no clear D. The germline gives CDR1 SNHLY, CDR2 FYNNEI. Trimming pared 10 bases from V and 5 bases from J, leaving 17 bases between. The CDR3 is 13 amino acids. CDR3 sequence (DNA): TGTGCCACCCACTTAGGGAGTGGGACTGAAGCTTTCTTT. It is translated as CATHLGSGTEAFF. The full variable domain, its missing parts supplied by reference TRBV2 and TRBJ1-1, is EPEVTQTPSHQVTQMGQEVILRCVPISNHLYFYWYRQILGQKVEFLVSFYNNEISEKSEIFDDQFSVERPDGSNFTLKIRSTKLEDSAMYFCATHLGSGTEAFFGQGTRLTVV.

The chain couples TRBV6-2 or TRBV6-3 to TRBJ2-2; D is perhaps TRBD2 (6 bases). With 10 bases removed from V and 2 bases from J, the gap between germline ends came to 8 bases. Germline V gene data show CDR1 as MNHEY and CDR2 as SVGEGT. The CDR3 runs to 12 residues. The CDR3 loop is CANSGNTGELFF. The CDR3 bases are TGTGCCAATAGCGGAAACACCGGGGAGCTGTTTTTT.

The sample holds a few counts of this clonotype. The chain joins TRBV3-1 to TRBJ2-3; TRBD2 matches 8 bases. Germline V gives CDR1 LGHDT, CDR2 YNNKEL (reference sequence). V shed 6 bases, J shed 0 bases, and the junction held 5 bases outside the gene matches. The CDR3 covers 15 residues. The CDR3 sequence: CASRSSGKSTDTQYF. In nucleotides, the CDR3 is TGTGCCAGCAGGAGTAGCGGGAAAAGCACAGATACGCAGTATTTT.

This clonotype has more than one count but fewer than ten. The chain joins TRBV30 to TRBJ2-5, with 14 nucleotides matching TRBD2. Germline assignment: CDR1 GTSNPN and CDR2 SVGIG (reference sequence). Trimming took 3 bases from V and 7 from J; bases not matched to a gene: 7. This CDR3 is 15 amino acids long. The CDR3 reads CAWSRRGLAGVTQYF. CDR3 DNA sequence: TGTGCCTGGAGCCGCCGGGGACTAGCGGGAGTGACCCAGTACTTC.

The chain uses TRBV9 and TRBJ2-2; no clear D gene. This CDR3 contains 14 residues. Germline values: CDR1 SGDLS, CDR2 YYNGEE. V was clipped by 3 bases and J by 5 bases, with 11 bases between them. The CDR3 protein is CASSGTRATGELFF. CDR3 coding DNA: TGTGCCAGCAGCGGGACCCGGGCGACCGGGGAGCTGTTTTTT.

Many counts were recorded for this clonotype. This chain joins TRBV6-1 and TRBJ2-7; D gene uncertain. Germline CDR1 and CDR2: MNHNS and SASEGT. V lost 5 bases and J lost 2, with 13 bases in between. This CDR3 is built from 14 residues. DNA of the CDR3: TGTGCCAGCAGTTCCATTTACGGAACCTACGAGCAGTACTTC. Translating it yields CASSSIYGTYEQYF.

This clonotype showed up just a few times. The V and J genes are TRBV20-1 and TRBJ2-7; D is perhaps TRBD1 (6 bases). Germline V gene data show CDR1 as DFQATT and CDR2 as SNEGSKA (reference sequence). This CDR3 has 13 residues. V dropped 6 bases and J dropped 1 base, with 13 bases sitting between them. The CDR3 bases are TGCAGTGCGCGACCGGACAGTTCCTACGAGCAGTACTTC. It codes for CSARPDSSYEQYF.

This sequence joins TRBV27 and TRBJ1-1; TRBD1 is a possible D gene (6 bases). Germline CDR1 is MNHEY and CDR2 is SMNVEV (reference sequence). The ends were cut back, 5 bases at V and 1 base at J, with 14 bases in the middle. The CDR3 length is 15 residues. CDR3 amino acids: CASSVQGSKNTEAFF. The CDR3 DNA follows: TGTGCCAGCAGTGTACAGGGTTCTAAGAACACTGAAGCTTTCTTT.